Listed below are T cell receptor beta chains from one sample, sequenced in a study of spatial heterogeneity in lung cancer. Each CDR3 protein is one row after TCRdb ran MiXCR on the 5' RACE reads. The table lists tens of thousands of distinct CDR3 sequences, approximately 8.6% of them singletons. The sequencing here drew on PBMCs, taken at surgery. These receptors were collected from a male donor with early-stage non-small cell lung cancer. Both conserved end residues are part of each CDR3. D genes are given only for firm matches. Clone size appears in some rows only: once, few, many, or a class for an expanded clone.

J gene | V gene | clone size | D gene | CDR3 DNA | CDR3 protein
TRBJ2-2 | TRBV5-1 | - | - | TGCGCCAGCAGCACCACCTCCGTTCCCGGGGAGCTGTTTTTT | CASSTTSVPGELFF
TRBJ2-2 | TRBV18 | many | - | TGTGCCAGCTCAGGGCAGCCGAACACCGGGGAGCTGTTTTTT | CASSGQPNTGELFF
TRBJ2-3 | TRBV6-5 | many | TRBD2 | TGTGCCAGCAGTTACTCTGCTAGCGGGGACACAGATACGCAGTATTTT | CASSYSASGDTDTQYF
TRBJ1-2 | TRBV4-3 | many | - | TGCGCCAGCAGCCAAGATGGGACTAGCGGCTACACCTTC | CASSQDGTSGYTF
TRBJ2-7 | TRBV5-5 | - | TRBD2 | TGTGCCAGCAGCCCAGTGGGGGGGAGCTCCTACGAGCAGTACTTC | CASSPVGGSSYEQYF
TRBJ1-1 | TRBV20-1 | few | - | TGCAGTGCTAGAGAAAATAGGGGGTACAACACTGAAGCTTTCTTT | CSARENRGYNTEAFF
TRBJ2-3 | TRBV24-1 | - | - | TGTGCCACCAGTTTTGGGGGGGCAAGCACAGATACGCAGTATTTT | CATSFGGASTDTQYF
TRBJ1-4 | TRBV7-9 | many | - | TGTGCCAGCAGCTTCTCTGGGGATGAAAAACTGTTTTTT | CASSFSGDEKLFF
TRBJ2-1 | TRBV20-1 | few | TRBD1 | TGCAGTGCTAACTCCGGGACAGGGGAGTGGAATGAGCAGTTCTTC | CSANSGTGEWNEQFF
TRBJ2-5 | TRBV18 | many | TRBD1 | TGTGCCAGCTCACCCTTTCCGGGACAGGAGAATCAAGAGACCCAGTACTTC | CASSPFPGQENQETQYF
TRBJ1-2 | TRBV6-5 | few | - | TGTGCCAGCAGTGACCGTAGACTGCCACCCTATGGCTACACCTTC | CASSDRRLPPYGYTF
TRBJ2-7 | TRBV28 | many | TRBD2 | TGTGCCAGCAGTTTACTAGCGGGAGCTTCCGAGCAGTACTTC | CASSLLAGASEQYF
TRBJ1-4 | TRBV6-5 | - | - | TGTGCCAGCAGTTCAGGGACTGAAAAACTGTTTTTT | CASSSGTEKLFF
TRBJ2-2 | TRBV18 | many | TRBD1 | TGTGCCAGCTCGCCGGGACAGGGATGGACCGGGGAGCTGTTTTTT | CASSPGQGWTGELFF
TRBJ2-7 | TRBV6-6 | many | TRBD2 | TGTGCCAGCAGCGGGGGGTCCCGTCCCTACGAGCAGTACTTC | CASSGGSRPYEQYF
TRBJ1-4 | TRBV27 | - | - | TGTGCCAGCAGCCAACAGATGGCAACTAATGAAAAACTGTTTTTT | CASSQQMATNEKLFF
TRBJ2-5 | TRBV29-1 | many | - | TGCAGCGTTGATTTATCGATGGGAGAGACCCAGTACTTC | CSVDLSMGETQYF
TRBJ2-7 | TRBV9 | many | - | TGTGCCAGCAGCGTAGGTGTCAGGGGGGCCGAGCAGTACTTC | CASSVGVRGAEQYF
TRBJ2-3 | TRBV9 | few | - | TGTGCCAGCAGCGTAGGCGCGCCTGATGCCACAGATACGCAGTATTTT | CASSVGAPDATDTQYF
TRBJ2-6 | TRBV6-1 | - | - | TGTGCCAGCAGTGAAGCGCCACAGTCCTCTGGGGCCAACGTCCTGACTTTC | CASSEAPQSSGANVLTF
TRBJ2-5 | TRBV6-2/TRBV6-3 | few | - | TGTGCCAGCAGCCGCACAGGGAGCGAGACCCAGTACTTC | CASSRTGSETQYF